The present T cell receptor beta chain was sequenced within a study of Graves' ophthalmopathy and Graves' hyperthyroidism listed by TCRdb under 2018. General notes on the study: Hyperthyroidism was defined as stable when no progression to ophthalmopathy occurred within 18 months of follow-up. TCR beta repertoire signatures were used to distinguish Graves' ophthalmopathy from Graves' hyperthyroidism and to predict progression to ophthalmopathy. An independent validation cohort was composed of fewer than 20 hyperthyroidism patients and about 16 patients who later progressed from hyperthyroidism to ophthalmopathy. In total, approximately 130 blood samples were TCR-sequenced: 40 to 45 ophthalmopathy, roughly 80 hyperthyroidism and some 17 hyperthyroidism-to-ophthalmopathy patients. T-cell repertoires of thyroid tissue and blood were compared in five or six hyperthyroidism patients. Once sampling was done, hyperthyroidism patients were given methimazole at a starting dose of 30 mg daily, while ophthalmopathy patients were given high-dose intravenous methylprednisolone. To explore V-J signatures distinguishing ophthalmopathy from hyperthyroidism, a discovery set of 100 patients (roughly 44 ophthalmopathy, roughly 55 stable hyperthyroidism) was enrolled. Summary of the overall study and its limitations: No statistical method was used to set the sample size in advance, and the investigators knew which group each participant was assigned to. In validation, the model predicted ophthalmopathy progression with more than 55% sensitivity and less than 80% specificity; around twelve predicted patients were CT-confirmed with GO in a median of about 6.1 months. Among expanded thyroid clonotypes with frequency above 0.001, most also showed up in blood, which suggests that blood repertoires may reflect the thyroid immune response. In cross-validation, the 13-signature model distinguished ophthalmopathy from stable hyperthyroidism with approximately 90% sensitivity and about 81% specificity, while in the test set the corresponding values were around 79% and 71%.

Hyperthyroidism patients were newly diagnosed, were aged 18 to 65 years, and had a disease duration under 2 months. Patients with other autoimmune diseases, uncontrolled infections, pregnancy or lactation were excluded. Diagnosis was based on clinical symptoms, serum thyroxine, TRAb, thyroid ultrasound and orbital computed tomography. Total RNA was extracted with Trizol reagent and quality-checked on an Agilent 2100 Bioanalyzer. For repertoire sequencing, TCR beta CDR3 regions were amplified from RNA transcripts. The first round of RT-PCR was done with HTBI primers and the Qiagen OneStep RT-PCR kit, and was followed by a second round of multiplex PCR, then size selection and purification. Sequencing of the libraries was carried out on an Illumina HiSeq2000 in paired-end mode with 100 bp reads. The original pipeline was this. SOAPnuke was used to process the reads, removing any read that contained adapters or uncalled bases, had a mean Phred below 15, or lacked an exact match to the constant primer or identifier. COPE v1.2.5 was used to merge the high-quality paired reads. Each unique nucleotide sequence was treated as a clonotype, and MiTCR v1.1 was used to align the clonotypes to the IMGT TRB V, D and J references. The analysis was limited to V-J combinations with a frequency above 0.0001, which together covered 99% to 99.2% of the repertoires. A TCR clonal expansion and chaos score per V-J combination was defined as the ratio of F50 clonal expansion to chaos observed in the TCRdist matrix. Welch's t-statistics and random forest were used to reduce the features to 10 to 15 V-J combinations, which were then used as input to a naive Bayes classifier. The Morisita-Horn index was used to measure how similar the thyroid and blood repertoires were. TCRdb redid the processing of the public reads, applying fastp at Q25 and MiXCR, and retained in-frame beta chains. Each CDR3 protein gets just one entry, which takes the most common genes and DNA from the rows behind it. The V and J calls, along with clone size, are taken from TCRdb and not from the paper's own processing. This sample comprises around 1.1 million distinct CDR3 sequences, 35% to 45% of them detected only once. The ten largest clones take up around 10% of the sample.

This clonotype was seen a handful of times. Its antigen is currently not known. No much larger clone is present one base from it, and per-base qualities are unavailable. V and J are truncated by 8 bases and 5 bases respectively, leaving an intervening sequence of 21 bases. Based on the germline V gene, the CDR1 and CDR2 sequences are SQVTM and ANQGSEA. CDR3 length: 14 amino acids, cysteine to phenylalanine. Only the CDR3 DNA is retained, 42 bases long and in frame from the first base. This receptor chain uses TRBV29-1 and TRBJ2-5; the D call could be TRBD1 or TRBD2, with each sharing 6 bases. The TCR comes from an adult man with Graves' hyperthyroidism. The sequencing input was peripheral blood or thyroid tissue (not recorded which). The CDR3 reads CSSESRGAKETQYF. The sequenced DNA is TGCAGCAGTGAATCTAGGGGGGCTAAGGAGACCCAGTACTTC.